This T cell receptor (beta chain) was sequenced for a study of blood T cells in healthy people across ages. J gave up 4 bases and V 5 bases, and 6 bases lay outside the gene matches. The germline gives CDR1 MNHEY, CDR2 SMNVEV (reference sequence). The CDR3 is 16 residues long. Using a J-beta primer mix together with a sample-barcoded 5' primer, a second PCR was run for roughly 6 to 12 cycles. Every sample produced at least 3 million CDR3-containing paired-end reads. TCRdb independently ran MiXCR on the 5' RACE reads; one entry per CDR3 protein. The sample shows 550,000 to 750,000 distinct CDR3 sequences, more than 20% of them seen only once. Regarding this clonotype: What it recognizes is unknown.

Study conclusions and caveats: Diversity figures based on one million T cells were deemed too low. TCR beta diversity was tightly associated with the proportion of naive T cells. Older age went with lower TCR beta diversity per million T cells, in a roughly linear way.

The specimen sequenced was blood. The receptor was derived from a man in his 70s in good health. The V call is TRBV27, the J call TRBJ2-3, with 13 bases that match TRBD2. CDR3 nucleotides: TGTGCCAGCAGTCGGACTAGCGGGAGTCGGTCAGATACGCAGTATTTT. It yields the protein CASSRTSGSRSDTQYF.